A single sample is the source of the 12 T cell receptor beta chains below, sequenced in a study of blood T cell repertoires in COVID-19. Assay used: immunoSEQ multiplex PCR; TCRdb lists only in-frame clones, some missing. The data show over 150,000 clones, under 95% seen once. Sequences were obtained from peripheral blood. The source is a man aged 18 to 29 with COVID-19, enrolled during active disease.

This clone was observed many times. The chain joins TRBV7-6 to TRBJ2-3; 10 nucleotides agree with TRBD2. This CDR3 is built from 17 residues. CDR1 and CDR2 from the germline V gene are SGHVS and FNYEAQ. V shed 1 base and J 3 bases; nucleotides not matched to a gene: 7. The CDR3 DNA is TGTGCCAGCAGCTTAGATGCTAGCGGGGGCGGTACAGATACGCAGTATTTT. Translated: CASSLDASGGGTDTQYF. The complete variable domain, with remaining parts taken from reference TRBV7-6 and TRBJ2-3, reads GAGVSQSPRYKVTKRGQDVALRCDPISGHVSLYWYRQALGQGPEFLTYFNYEAQQDKSGLPNDRFSAERPEGSISTLTIQRTEQRDSAMYRCASSLDASGGGTDTQYFGPGTRLTVL.

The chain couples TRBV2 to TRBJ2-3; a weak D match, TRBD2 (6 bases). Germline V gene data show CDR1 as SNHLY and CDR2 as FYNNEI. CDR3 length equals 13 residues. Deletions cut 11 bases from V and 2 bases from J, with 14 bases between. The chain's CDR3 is CAGGRGYTDTQYF. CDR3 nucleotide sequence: TGTGCCGGCGGGCGGGGATACACAGATACGCAGTATTTT.

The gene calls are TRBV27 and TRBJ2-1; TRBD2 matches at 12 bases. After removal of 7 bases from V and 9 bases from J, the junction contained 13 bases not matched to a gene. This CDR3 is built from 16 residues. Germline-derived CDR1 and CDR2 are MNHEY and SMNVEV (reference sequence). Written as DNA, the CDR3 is TGTGCCAGCACACGGAGACTAGCGGGAGACTTGGGTGAGCAGTTCTTC. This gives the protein CASTRRLAGDLGEQFF.

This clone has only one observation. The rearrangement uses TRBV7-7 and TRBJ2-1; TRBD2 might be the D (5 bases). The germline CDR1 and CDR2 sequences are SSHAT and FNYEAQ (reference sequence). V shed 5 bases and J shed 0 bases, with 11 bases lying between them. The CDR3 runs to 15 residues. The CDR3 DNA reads TGTGCCAGCAGCCCCCTGGGGAGCTCCTACAATGAGCAGTTCTTC. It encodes CASSPLGSSYNEQFF.

Here the CDR3 DNA reads TGTGCCAGCAGCCCCCCGGACAGTCCCGACGAGCAGTACTTC. Amino acids: CASSPPDSPDEQYF. The chain recombines TRBV4-2 with TRBJ2-7; D is perhaps TRBD1 (6 bases). Per the germline V gene, CDR1 is LGHNA and CDR2 is YNFKEQ. V was trimmed by 4 bases and J by 5 bases, leaving 15 bases between them. There are 14 residues in the CDR3.

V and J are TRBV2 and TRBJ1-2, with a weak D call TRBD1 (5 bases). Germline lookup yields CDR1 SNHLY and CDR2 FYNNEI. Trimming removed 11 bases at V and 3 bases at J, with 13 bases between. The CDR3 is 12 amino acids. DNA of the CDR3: TGTGCCGCAATAGGACACCACTATGGCTACACCTTC. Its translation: CAAIGHHYGYTF.

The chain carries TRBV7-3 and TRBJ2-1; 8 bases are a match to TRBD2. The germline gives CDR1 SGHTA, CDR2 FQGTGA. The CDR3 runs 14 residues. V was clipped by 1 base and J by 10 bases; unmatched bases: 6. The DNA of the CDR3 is TGTGCCAGCAGCTTAAAGGCGGGCGGGAGGGAGCAGTTCTTC. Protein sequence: CASSLKAGGREQFF.

CDR3 in amino acids: CASSEGASGRRKTGELFF. For the CDR3, the DNA is TGTGCCAGCAGCGAGGGGGCTAGCGGGAGGAGGAAGACCGGGGAGCTGTTTTTT. The chain has TRBV7-9 and TRBJ2-2, with TRBD2 matching 11 bases. The CDR3 runs to 18 residues. V trimming: 5 bases; J trimming: 5 bases; junction bases outside the gene matches: 13. Germline V gene data show CDR1 as SEHNR and CDR2 as FQNEAQ (reference sequence).

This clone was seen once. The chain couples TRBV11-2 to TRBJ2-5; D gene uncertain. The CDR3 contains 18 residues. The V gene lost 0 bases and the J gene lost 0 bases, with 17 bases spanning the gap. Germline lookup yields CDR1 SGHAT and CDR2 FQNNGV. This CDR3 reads CASSLDLSESGYQETQYF. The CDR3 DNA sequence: TGTGCCAGCAGCTTAGACCTCTCGGAGTCTGGGTACCAAGAGACCCAGTACTTC.

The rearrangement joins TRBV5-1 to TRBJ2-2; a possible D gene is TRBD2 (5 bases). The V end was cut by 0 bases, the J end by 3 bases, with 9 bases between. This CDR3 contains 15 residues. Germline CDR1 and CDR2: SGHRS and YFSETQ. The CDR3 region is CASSLVPGYTGELFF. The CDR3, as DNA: TGCGCCAGCAGCTTGGTACCGGGGTACACCGGGGAGCTGTTTTTT.

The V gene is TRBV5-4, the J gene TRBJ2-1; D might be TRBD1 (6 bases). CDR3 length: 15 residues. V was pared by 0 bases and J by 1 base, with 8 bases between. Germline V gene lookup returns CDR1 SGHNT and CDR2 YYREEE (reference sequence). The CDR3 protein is CASSLVRGSYNEQFF. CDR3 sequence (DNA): TGTGCCAGCAGCTTGGTCAGGGGATCCTACAATGAGCAGTTCTTC.

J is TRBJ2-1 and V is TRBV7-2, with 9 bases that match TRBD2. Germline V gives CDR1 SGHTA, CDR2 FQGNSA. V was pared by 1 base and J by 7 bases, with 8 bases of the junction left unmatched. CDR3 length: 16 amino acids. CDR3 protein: CASSLGGGRAPNEQFF. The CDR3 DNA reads TGTGCCAGCAGCTTAGGTGGCGGGAGGGCTCCGAATGAGCAGTTCTTC.